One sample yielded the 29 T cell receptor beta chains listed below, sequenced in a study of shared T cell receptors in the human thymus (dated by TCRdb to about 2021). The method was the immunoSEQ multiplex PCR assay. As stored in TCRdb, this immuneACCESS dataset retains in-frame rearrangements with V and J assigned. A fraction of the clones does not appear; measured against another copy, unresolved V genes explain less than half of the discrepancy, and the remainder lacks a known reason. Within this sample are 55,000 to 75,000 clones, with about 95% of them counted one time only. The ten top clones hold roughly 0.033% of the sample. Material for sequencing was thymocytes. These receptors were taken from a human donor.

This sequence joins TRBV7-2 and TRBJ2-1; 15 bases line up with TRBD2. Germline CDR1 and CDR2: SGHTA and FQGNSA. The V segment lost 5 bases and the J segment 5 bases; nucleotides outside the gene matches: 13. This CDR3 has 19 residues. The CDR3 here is CASSHPGLAGGPGNNEQFF. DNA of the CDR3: TGTGCCAGCAGCCACCCCGGACTAGCGGGGGGGCCGGGTAACAATGAGCAGTTCTTC.

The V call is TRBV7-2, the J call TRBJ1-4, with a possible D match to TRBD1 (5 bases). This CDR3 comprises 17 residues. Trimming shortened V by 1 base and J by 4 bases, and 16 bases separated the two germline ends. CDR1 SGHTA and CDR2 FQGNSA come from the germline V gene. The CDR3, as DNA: TGTGCCAGCAGCTTAGGCCCAGGGAAGGGGAGTAATGAAAAACTGTTTTTT. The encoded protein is CASSLGPGKGSNEKLFF.

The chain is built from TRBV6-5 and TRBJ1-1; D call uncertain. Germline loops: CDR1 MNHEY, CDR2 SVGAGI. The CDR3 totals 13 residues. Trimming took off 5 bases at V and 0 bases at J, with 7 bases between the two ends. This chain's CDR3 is CASSPELNTEAFF. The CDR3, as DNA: TGTGCCAGCAGTCCGGAGTTGAACACTGAAGCTTTCTTT.

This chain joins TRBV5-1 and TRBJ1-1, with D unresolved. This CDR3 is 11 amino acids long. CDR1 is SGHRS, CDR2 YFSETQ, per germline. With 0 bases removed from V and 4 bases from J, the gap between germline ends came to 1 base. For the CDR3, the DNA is TGCGCCAGCAGCTTGGCCACTGAAGCTTTCTTT. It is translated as CASSLATEAFF.

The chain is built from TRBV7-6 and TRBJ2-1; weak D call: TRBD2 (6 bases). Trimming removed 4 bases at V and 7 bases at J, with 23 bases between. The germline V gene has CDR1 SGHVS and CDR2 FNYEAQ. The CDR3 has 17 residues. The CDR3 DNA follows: TGTGCCAGCAGCTACAGACTAGTTCTCGAACCTACAAATGAGCAGTTCTTC. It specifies CASSYRLVLEPTNEQFF.

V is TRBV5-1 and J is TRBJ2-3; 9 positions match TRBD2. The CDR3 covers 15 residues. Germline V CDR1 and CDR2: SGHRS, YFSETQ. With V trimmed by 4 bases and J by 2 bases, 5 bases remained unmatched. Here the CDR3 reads CASSRLAGTTDTQYF. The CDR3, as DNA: TGCGCCAGCAGCCGTCTAGCGGGGACCACAGATACGCAGTATTTT. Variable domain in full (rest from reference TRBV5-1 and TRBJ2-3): KAGVTQTPRYLIKTRGQQVTLSCSPISGHRSVSWYQQTPGQGLQFLFEYFSETQRNKGNFPGRFSGRQFSNSRSEMNVSTLELGDSALYLCASSRLAGTTDTQYFGPGTRLTVL.

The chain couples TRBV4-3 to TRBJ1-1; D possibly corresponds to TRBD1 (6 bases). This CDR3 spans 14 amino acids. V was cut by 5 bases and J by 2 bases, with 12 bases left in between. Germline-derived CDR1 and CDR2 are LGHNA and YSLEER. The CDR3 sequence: CASSVHRVNTEAFF. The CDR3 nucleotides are TGCGCCAGCAGCGTCCACAGGGTCAACACTGAAGCTTTCTTT.

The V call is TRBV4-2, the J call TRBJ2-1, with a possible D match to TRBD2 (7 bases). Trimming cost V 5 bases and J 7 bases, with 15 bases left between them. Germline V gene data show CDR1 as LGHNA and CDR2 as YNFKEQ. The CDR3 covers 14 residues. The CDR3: CASSSGGLANEQFF. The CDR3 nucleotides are TGTGCCAGCAGCTCCGGGGGGCTAGCGAATGAGCAGTTCTTC.

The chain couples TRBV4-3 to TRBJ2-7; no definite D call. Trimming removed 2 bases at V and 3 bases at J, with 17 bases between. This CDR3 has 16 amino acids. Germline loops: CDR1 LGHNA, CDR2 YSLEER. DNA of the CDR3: TGCGCCAGCAGCCAAAGCGACCAGCCGATAGTCTACGAGCAGTACTTC. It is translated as CASSQSDQPIVYEQYF.

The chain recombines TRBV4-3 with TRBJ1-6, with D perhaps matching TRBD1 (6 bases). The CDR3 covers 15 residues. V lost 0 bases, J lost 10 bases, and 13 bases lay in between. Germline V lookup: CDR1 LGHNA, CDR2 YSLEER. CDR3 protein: CASSQDLRGRSPLHF. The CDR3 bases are TGCGCCAGCAGCCAAGATCTCAGGGGTAGATCACCCCTCCACTTT.

As DNA, the CDR3 is TGCGCCAGCAGCCAGGGGGTTGACAGGCTGGGGTACAATGAGCAGTTCTTC. The encoded protein is CASSQGVDRLGYNEQFF. The chain has TRBV4-1 and TRBJ2-1, with D possibly being TRBD1 (6 bases). Trimming removed 3 bases from V and 4 bases from J, with 19 bases in between. Germline-derived CDR1 and CDR2 are MGHRA and YSYEKL. This CDR3 spans 17 amino acids.

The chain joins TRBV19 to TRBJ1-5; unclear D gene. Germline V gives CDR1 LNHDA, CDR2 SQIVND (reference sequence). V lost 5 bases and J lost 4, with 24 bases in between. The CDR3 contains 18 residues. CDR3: CASSRRPPIGWVNQPQHF. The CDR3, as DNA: TGTGCCAGTAGTCGCCGACCGCCTATAGGATGGGTTAATCAGCCCCAGCATTTT. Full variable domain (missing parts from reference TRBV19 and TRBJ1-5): DGGITQSPKYLFRKEGQNVTLSCEQNLNHDAMYWYRQDPGQGLRLIYYSQIVNDFQKGDIAEGYSVSREKKESFPLTVTSAQKNPTAFYLCASSRRPPIGWVNQPQHFGDGTRLSIL.

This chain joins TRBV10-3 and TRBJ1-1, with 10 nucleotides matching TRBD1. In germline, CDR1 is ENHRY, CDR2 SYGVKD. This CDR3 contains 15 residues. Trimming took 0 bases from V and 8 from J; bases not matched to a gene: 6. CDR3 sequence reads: CAISESGTGVPEAFF. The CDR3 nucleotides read TGTGCCATCAGTGAGTCCGGGACAGGGGTTCCCGAAGCTTTCTTT.

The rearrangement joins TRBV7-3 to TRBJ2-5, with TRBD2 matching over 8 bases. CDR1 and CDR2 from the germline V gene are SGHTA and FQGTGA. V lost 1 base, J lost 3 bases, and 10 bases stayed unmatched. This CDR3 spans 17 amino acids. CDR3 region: CASSLMGGGGSKETQYF. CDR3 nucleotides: TGTGCCAGCAGCTTAATGGGCGGCGGGGGGTCTAAAGAGACCCAGTACTTC.

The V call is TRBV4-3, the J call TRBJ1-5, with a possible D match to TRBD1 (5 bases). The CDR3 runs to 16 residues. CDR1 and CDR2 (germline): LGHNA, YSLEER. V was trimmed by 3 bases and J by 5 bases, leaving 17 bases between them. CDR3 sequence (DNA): TGCGCCAGCAGCCACCACTTCCGGGACCGGGATCAGCCCCAGCATTTT. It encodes CASSHHFRDRDQPQHF.

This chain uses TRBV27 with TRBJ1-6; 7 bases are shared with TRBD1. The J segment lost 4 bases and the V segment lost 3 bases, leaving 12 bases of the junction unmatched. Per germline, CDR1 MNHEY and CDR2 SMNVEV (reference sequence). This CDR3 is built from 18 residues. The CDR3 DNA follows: TGTGCCAGCAGTTTTGATCCCCCGGGACAGAGATATAATTCACCCCTCCACTTT. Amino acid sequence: CASSFDPPGQRYNSPLHF.

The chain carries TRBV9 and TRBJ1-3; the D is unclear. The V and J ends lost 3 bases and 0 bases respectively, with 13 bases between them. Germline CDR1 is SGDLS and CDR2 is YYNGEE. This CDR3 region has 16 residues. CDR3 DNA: TGTGCCAGCAGCGCCGTCGGAAAATACTCTGGAAACACCATATATTTT. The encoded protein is CASSAVGKYSGNTIYF.

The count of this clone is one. This CDR3 reads CASSSGAEAFF. As DNA, the CDR3 is TGTGCCAGCAGTTCAGGGGCTGAAGCTTTCTTT. The chain recombines TRBV6-1 with TRBJ1-1, with TRBD1 as a possible D gene (6 bases). V was shortened by 5 bases and J by 6 bases, with 7 bases between the two germline ends. Germline V gene sequence: CDR1 MNHNS, CDR2 SASEGT. The CDR3 contains 11 residues.

The CDR3 DNA reads as TGTGCCAGCAGCACGAGGGACAGGGGGTCACCCCTCCACTTT. Its protein product is CASSTRDRGSPLHF. The chain has TRBV7-9 and TRBJ1-6; 11 bases agree with TRBD1. From germline, CDR1 is SEHNR and CDR2 FQNEAQ (reference sequence). The CDR3 is 14 residues long. The junction had 4 bases not matched to a gene; V was cut back by 5 bases and J by 10 bases.

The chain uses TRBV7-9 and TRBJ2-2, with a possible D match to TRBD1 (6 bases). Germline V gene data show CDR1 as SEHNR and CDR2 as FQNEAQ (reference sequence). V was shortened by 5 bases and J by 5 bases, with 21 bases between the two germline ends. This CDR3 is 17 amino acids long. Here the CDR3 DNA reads TGTGCCAGCAGCACGATTACAGGGTCCCCCCATACCGGGGAGCTGTTTTTT. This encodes CASSTITGSPHTGELFF.

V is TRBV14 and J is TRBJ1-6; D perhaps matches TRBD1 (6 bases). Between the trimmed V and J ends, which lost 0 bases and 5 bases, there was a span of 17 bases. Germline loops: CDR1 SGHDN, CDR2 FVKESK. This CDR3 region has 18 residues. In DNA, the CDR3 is TGTGCCAGCAGCCAAGATCCGACCAGGGGAGGGAATAATTCACCCCTCCACTTT. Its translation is CASSQDPTRGGNNSPLHF.

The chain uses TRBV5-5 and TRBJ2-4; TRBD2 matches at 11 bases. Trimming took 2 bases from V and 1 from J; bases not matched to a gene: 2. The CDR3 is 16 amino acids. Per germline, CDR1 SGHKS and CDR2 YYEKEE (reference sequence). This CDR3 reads CASSFSGGAAKNIQYF. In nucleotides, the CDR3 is TGTGCCAGCAGCTTTAGCGGGGGGGCCGCCAAAAACATTCAGTACTTC.

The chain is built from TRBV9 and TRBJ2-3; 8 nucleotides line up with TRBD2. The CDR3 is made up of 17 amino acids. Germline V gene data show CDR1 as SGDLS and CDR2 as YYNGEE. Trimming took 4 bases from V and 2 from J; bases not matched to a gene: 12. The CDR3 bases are TGTGCCAGCAGCCCAGCTGTGCGGGGGGCTTTCACAGATACGCAGTATTTT. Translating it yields CASSPAVRGAFTDTQYF.

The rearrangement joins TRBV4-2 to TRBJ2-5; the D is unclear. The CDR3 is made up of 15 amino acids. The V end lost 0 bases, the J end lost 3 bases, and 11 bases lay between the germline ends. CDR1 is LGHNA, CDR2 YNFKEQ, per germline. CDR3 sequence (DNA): TGTGCCAGCAGCCAAGACGGTCACGCAGAAGAGACCCAGTACTTC. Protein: CASSQDGHAEETQYF.

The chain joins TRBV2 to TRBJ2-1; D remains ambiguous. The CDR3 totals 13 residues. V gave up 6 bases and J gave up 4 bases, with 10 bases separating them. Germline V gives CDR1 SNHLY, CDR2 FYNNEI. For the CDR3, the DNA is TGTGCCAGCAGGCGCTCTCAGTACAATGAGCAGTTCTTC. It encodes CASRRSQYNEQFF.

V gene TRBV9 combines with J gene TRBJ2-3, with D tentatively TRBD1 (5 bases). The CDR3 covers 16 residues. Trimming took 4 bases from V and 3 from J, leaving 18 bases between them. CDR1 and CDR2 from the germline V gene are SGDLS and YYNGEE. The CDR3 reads CASSINRSGKTDTQYF. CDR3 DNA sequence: TGTGCCAGCAGCATAAACAGGTCAGGAAAGACAGATACGCAGTATTTT.

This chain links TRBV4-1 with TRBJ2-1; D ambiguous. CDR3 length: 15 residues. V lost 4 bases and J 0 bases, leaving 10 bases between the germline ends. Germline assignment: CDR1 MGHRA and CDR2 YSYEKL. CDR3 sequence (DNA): TGCGCCAGCAGCCCTTATTCTTCCTCCTACAATGAGCAGTTCTTC. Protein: CASSPYSSSYNEQFF.

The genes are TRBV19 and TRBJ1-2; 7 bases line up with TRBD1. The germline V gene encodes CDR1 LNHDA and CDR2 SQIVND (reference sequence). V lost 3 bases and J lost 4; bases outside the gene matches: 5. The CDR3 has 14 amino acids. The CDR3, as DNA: TGTGCCAGTAGTATCGCCTGGACAGGCTATGGCTACACCTTC. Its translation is CASSIAWTGYGYTF.

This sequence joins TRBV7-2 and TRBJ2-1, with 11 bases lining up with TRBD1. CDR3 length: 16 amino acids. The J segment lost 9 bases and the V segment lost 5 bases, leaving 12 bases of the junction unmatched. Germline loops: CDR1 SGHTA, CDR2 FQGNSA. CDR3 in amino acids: CASSTGTGGAVAEQFF. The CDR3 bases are TGTGCCAGCAGCACGGGGACAGGGGGGGCTGTCGCTGAGCAGTTCTTC.